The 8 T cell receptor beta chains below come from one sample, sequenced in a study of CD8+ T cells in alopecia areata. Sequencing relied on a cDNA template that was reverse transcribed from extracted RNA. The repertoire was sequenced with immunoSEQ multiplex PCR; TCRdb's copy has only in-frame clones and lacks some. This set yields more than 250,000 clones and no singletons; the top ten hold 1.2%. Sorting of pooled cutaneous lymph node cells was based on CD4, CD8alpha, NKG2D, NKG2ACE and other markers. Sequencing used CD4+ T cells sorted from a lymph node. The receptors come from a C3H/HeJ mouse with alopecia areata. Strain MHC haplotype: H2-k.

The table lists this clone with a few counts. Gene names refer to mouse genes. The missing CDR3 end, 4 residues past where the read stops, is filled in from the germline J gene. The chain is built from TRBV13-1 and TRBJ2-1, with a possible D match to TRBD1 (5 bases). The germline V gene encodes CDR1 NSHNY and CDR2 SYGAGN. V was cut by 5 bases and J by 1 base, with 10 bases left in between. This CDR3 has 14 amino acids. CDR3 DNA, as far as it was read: TGTGCCAGCAGCAGGGAGGGGAACTATGCT. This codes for CASSREGNYA. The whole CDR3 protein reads CASSREGNYAEQFF.

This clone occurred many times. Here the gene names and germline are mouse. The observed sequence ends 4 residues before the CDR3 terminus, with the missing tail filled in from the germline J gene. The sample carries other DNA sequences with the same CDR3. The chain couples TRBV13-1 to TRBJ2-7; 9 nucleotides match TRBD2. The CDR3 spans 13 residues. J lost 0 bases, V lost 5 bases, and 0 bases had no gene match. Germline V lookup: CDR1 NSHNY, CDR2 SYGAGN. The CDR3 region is CASRLGGSYEQYF. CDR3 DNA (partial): TGTGCCAGCAGACTGGGGGGCTCCTAT.

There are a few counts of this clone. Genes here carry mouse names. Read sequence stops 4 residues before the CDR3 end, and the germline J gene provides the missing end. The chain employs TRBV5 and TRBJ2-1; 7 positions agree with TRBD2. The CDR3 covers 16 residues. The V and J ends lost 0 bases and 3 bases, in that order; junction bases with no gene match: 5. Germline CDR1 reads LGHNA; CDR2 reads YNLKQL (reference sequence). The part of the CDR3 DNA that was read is TGTGCCAGCAGCCAAGATTCGGTGGGGGGCTATGCT. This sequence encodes CASSQDSVGGYA. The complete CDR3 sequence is CASSQDSVGGYAEQFF.

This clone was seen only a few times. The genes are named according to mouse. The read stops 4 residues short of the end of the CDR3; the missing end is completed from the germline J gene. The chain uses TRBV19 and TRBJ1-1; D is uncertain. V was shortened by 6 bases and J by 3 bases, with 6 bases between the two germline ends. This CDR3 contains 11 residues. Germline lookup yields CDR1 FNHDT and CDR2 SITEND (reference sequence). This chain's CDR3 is CASTRDTEVFF. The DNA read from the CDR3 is TGTGCCAGCACTAGGGACACA.

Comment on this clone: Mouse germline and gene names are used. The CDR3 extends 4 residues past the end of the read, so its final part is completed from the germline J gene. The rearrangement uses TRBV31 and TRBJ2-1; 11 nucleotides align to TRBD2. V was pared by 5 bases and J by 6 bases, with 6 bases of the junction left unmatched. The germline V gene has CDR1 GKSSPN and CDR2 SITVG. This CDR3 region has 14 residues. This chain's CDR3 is CAWGSGTGGAEQFF. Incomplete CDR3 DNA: TGTGCCTGGGGATCCGGGACTGGGGGTGCT.

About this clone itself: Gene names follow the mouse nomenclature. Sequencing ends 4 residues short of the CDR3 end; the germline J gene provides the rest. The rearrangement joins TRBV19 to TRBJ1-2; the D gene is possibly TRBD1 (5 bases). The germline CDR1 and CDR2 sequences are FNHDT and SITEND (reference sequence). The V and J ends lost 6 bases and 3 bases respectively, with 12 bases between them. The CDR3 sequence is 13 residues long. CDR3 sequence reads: CASKDKVDSDYTF. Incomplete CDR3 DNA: TGTGCCAGCAAGGACAAGGTGGACTCC.

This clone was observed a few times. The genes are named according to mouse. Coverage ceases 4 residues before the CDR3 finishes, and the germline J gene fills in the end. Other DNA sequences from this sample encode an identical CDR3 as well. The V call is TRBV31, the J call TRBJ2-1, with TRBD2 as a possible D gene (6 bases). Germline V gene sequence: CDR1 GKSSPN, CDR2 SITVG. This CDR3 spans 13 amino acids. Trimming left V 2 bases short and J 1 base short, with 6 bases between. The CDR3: CAWSGGNYAEQFF. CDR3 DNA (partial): TGTGCCTGGAGTGGGGGGAACTATGCT. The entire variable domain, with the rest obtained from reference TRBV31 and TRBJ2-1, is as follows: AQTIHQWPVAEIKAVGSPLSLGCTIKGKSSPNLYWYWQATGGTLQQLFYSITVGQVESVVQLNLSASRPKDDQFILSTEKLLLSHSGFYLCAWSGGNYAEQFFGPGTRLTVL.

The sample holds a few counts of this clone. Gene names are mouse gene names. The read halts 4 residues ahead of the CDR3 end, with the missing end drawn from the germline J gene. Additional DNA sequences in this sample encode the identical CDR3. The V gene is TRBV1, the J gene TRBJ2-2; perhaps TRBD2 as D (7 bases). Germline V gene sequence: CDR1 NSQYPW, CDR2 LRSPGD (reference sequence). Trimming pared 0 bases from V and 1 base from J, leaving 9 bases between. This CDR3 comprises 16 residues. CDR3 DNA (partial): TGCACCTGCAGTGCAGACTGGGGGCTAAACACCGGG. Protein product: CTCSADWGLNTG. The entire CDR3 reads CTCSADWGLNTGQLYF.